The 26 T cell receptor beta chains below were found in one sample sequenced in a study of early T cells in non-severe SARS-CoV-2 infection. TCRdb re-analysed the 5' RACE reads in MiXCR, keeping a single row per CDR3 protein. Of some 80,000 distinct CDR3 sequences listed, around 15% are singletons. The sequencing sample was made of whole blood. Source of these receptors: an adult who was a healthcare worker with PCR-confirmed SARS-CoV-2 infection or an uninfected control (not recorded which).

The CDR3 nucleotides read TGTGCCAGCAGTTTGGGGGTAACTGGAAACACCATATATTTT. Protein sequence: CASSLGVTGNTIYF. The chain recombines TRBV12-3 or TRBV12-4 with TRBJ1-3, with D possibly being TRBD1 (5 bases). The V end was cut by 3 bases, the J end by 2 bases, with 8 bases between. The CDR3 has 14 amino acids.

There are many counts of this clonotype. The gene calls are TRBV6-1 and TRBJ2-2, with 9 bases lining up with TRBD1. There are 15 residues in the CDR3. Germline assignment: CDR1 MNHNS and CDR2 SASEGT. V gave up 8 bases and J gave up 5 bases; unmatched junction bases: 9. The CDR3: CASVGQGRRTGELFF. The CDR3 nucleotides read TGTGCCAGCGTAGGACAGGGGCGCCGAACCGGGGAGCTGTTTTTT.

This clonotype was recorded many times. The rearrangement joins TRBV6-5 to TRBJ1-2; tentatively, D is TRBD1 (6 bases). With 6 bases removed from V and 8 bases from J, the gap between germline ends came to 22 bases. The germline V gene has CDR1 MNHEY and CDR2 SVGAGI. The CDR3 length is 15 residues. The CDR3 loop is CASSPERGGAVGYTF. Here the CDR3 DNA reads TGTGCCAGCAGCCCCGAACGGGGGGGGGCTGTAGGCTACACCTTC.

The chain links TRBV2 to TRBJ1-2, with a weak D call TRBD1 (6 bases). The length of the CDR3 is 14 residues. Trimming left V 4 bases short and J 4 bases short, with 13 bases between. Germline V CDR1 and CDR2: SNHLY, FYNNEI. CDR3: CASSAADRLYGYTF. In DNA form, the CDR3 reads TGTGCCAGCAGTGCTGCGGACAGACTCTATGGCTACACCTTC.

The chain carries TRBV28 and TRBJ2-2; the match to TRBD1 covers 12 bases. The CDR3 length is 18 residues. The V and J ends lost 3 bases and 3 bases, in that order; junction bases with no gene match: 8. Germline V gene lookup returns CDR1 MDHEN and CDR2 SYDVKM. CDR3 DNA: TGTGCCAGCAGTTTGCTTGGGACAGGGGGCAAGGACACCGGGGAGCTGTTTTTT. It yields the protein CASSLLGTGGKDTGELFF. Full variable domain (outside the CDR3, taken from reference TRBV28 and TRBJ2-2): DVKVTQSSRYLVKRTGEKVFLECVQDMDHENMFWYRQDPGLGLRLIYFSYDVKMKEKGDIPEGYSVSREKKERFSLILESASTNQTSMYLCASSLLGTGGKDTGELFFGEGSRLTVL.

This clonotype was seen only a few times. The chain links TRBV12-3 or TRBV12-4 to TRBJ2-1, with a possible D match to TRBD2 (8 bases). Trimming shortened V by 6 bases and J by 7 bases, and 16 bases separated the two germline ends. This CDR3 is 14 amino acids long. As DNA, the CDR3 is TGTGCCAGCAGCCGGGGACAGCGGGGGAATGAGCAGTTCTTC. Translation: CASSRGQRGNEQFF.

This chain links TRBV5-1 with TRBJ2-1; TRBD2 agrees at 12 bases. CDR1 and CDR2 (germline): SGHRS, YFSETQ. This CDR3 contains 16 residues. J was trimmed by 2 bases and V by 4 bases; bases with no gene match: 4. The CDR3: CASSLTSGGTYNEQFF. For the CDR3, the DNA is TGCGCCAGCAGCCTTACTAGCGGGGGGACCTACAATGAGCAGTTCTTC.

DNA for the CDR3: TGCGCCAGCAGAAGCGGACAGGTCCTTAAGTACGAGCAGTACTTC. Translated, it gives CASRSGQVLKYEQYF. This chain uses TRBV5-1 with TRBJ2-7; 7 nucleotides match TRBD1. CDR1 and CDR2 (germline): SGHRS, YFSETQ. The CDR3 contains 15 residues. With 5 bases clipped from V and 4 bases from J, the junction kept 12 bases outside the gene matches.

The genes are TRBV29-1 and TRBJ2-3; D perhaps matches TRBD2 (6 bases). Trimming took 4 bases from V and 6 from J, leaving 8 bases between them. CDR3 length equals 11 residues. Germline assignment: CDR1 SQVTM and CDR2 ANQGSEA. CDR3 sequence reads: CSVALADTQYF. CDR3 in DNA: TGCAGCGTTGCCCTAGCGGATACGCAGTATTTT.

The sample holds a few counts of this clonotype. This rearrangement joins TRBV7-2 to TRBJ2-7; D call uncertain. V lost 1 base, J lost 3 bases, and 10 bases lay in between. Germline V CDR1 and CDR2: SGHTA, FQGNSA. CDR3 size: 14 residues. The CDR3 here is CASSLGRSSYEQYF. The CDR3 DNA sequence: TGTGCCAGCAGCTTAGGGCGGTCCAGCTACGAGCAGTACTTC.

Many counts were recorded for this clonotype. The J gene is TRBJ2-5, the V gene TRBV5-1; TRBD1 might be the D (7 bases). The CDR3 sequence is 15 residues long. V lost 5 bases to trimming and J lost 9 bases, with 23 bases between them. Germline lookup yields CDR1 SGHRS and CDR2 YFSETQ. CDR3 residues: CASSQDPSDREAQYF. The CDR3 bases are TGCGCCAGCAGTCAGGATCCCTCTGACAGGGAGGCCCAGTACTTC. Using reference TRBV5-1 and TRBJ2-5 for the parts outside the CDR3, the full variable domain is KAGVTQTPRYLIKTRGQQVTLSCSPISGHRSVSWYQQTPGQGLQFLFEYFSETQRNKGNFPGRFSGRQFSNSRSEMNVSTLELGDSALYLCASSQDPSDREAQYFGPGTRLLVL.

The chain couples TRBV12-3 or TRBV12-4 to TRBJ1-6, with 7 bases identical to TRBD1. Trimming removed 6 bases from V and 7 bases from J; junction bases left unmatched: 6. The CDR3 is made up of 14 amino acids. The CDR3 DNA sequence: TGTGCCAGCAGACGACAGGGTCCAAATTCACCCCTCCACTTT. Protein sequence: CASRRQGPNSPLHF.

There are many counts of this clonotype. At one boundary the junction diverges from the germline segment, which might be a read error. J is TRBJ2-2 and V is TRBV7-7; D unresolved. This CDR3 comprises 12 residues. Germline CDR1 and CDR2: SSHAT and FNYEAQ (reference sequence). The CDR3 loop reads CASSLLGGELFF. As DNA, the CDR3 is TGTGCTAGCAGCTTATTGGGCGGGGAGCTGTTTTTT. Complete variable domain (other parts from reference TRBV7-7 and TRBJ2-2): GAGVSQSPRYKVTKRGQDVTLRCDPISSHATLYWYQQALGQGPEFLTYFNYEAQPDKSGLPSDRFSAERPEGSISTLTIQRTEQRDSAMYRCASSLLGGELFFGEGSRLTVL.

The chain is built from TRBV5-1 and TRBJ1-6; D is undetermined. V lost 3 bases and J 4 bases, leaving 8 bases between the germline ends. Per germline, CDR1 SGHRS and CDR2 YFSETQ. The CDR3 is made up of 14 amino acids. The CDR3 loop is CASSSDGYNSPLHF. CDR3 nucleotide sequence: TGCGCCAGCAGCTCGGACGGTTATAATTCACCCCTCCACTTT.

In this sample, this clonotype turned up a few times. The V call is TRBV12-3 or TRBV12-4, the J call TRBJ1-6; D is uncertain. V was shortened by 8 bases and J by 6 bases, with 11 bases between the two germline ends. This CDR3 is built from 13 residues. The CDR3: CASCQLINSPLHF. For the CDR3, the DNA is TGTGCCAGCTGCCAGCTGATTAATTCACCCCTCCACTTT.

The chain has TRBV18 and TRBJ2-5; TRBD1 matches 7 bases. V shed 6 bases and J 1 base; nucleotides not matched to a gene: 20. This CDR3 has 19 residues. Germline V gene lookup returns CDR1 KGHSH and CDR2 LQKENI. DNA of the CDR3: TGTGCCAGCTCCCTAGGACCGGGGACAGCCAAAGCCCCCCAAGAGACCCAGTACTTC. Translated: CASSLGPGTAKAPQETQYF. Full variable domain (missing parts from reference TRBV18 and TRBJ2-5): NAGVMQNPRHLVRRRGQEARLRCSPMKGHSHVYWYRQLPEEGLKFMVYLQKENIIDESGMPKERFSAEFPKEGPSILRIQQVVRGDSAAYFCASSLGPGTAKAPQETQYFGPGTRLLVL.

This clonotype was picked up many times. The chain recombines TRBV27 with TRBJ1-2; 8 bases match TRBD1. Germline trimming cut 6 bases from V and 4 bases from J; bases unmatched to any gene: 7. CDR3 length: 14 residues. Looked up from germline, CDR1 is MNHEY and CDR2 is SMNVEV (reference sequence). In nucleotides, the CDR3 is TGTGCCAGCAGGGACGGACAGGGCATCTATGGCTACACCTTC. This gives the protein CASRDGQGIYGYTF.

Ten or more counts support this clonotype. The chain uses TRBV7-2 and TRBJ2-2; 9 bases are shared with TRBD1. The CDR3 totals 15 residues. Germline assignment: CDR1 SGHTA and CDR2 FQGNSA. The V segment lost 5 bases and the J segment 5 bases; nucleotides outside the gene matches: 6. The CDR3 region has the DNA TGTGCCAGCAGCGCGGGGACAGGGCGGACCGGGGAGCTGTTTTTT. Translating gives CASSAGTGRTGELFF.

This clonotype was counted only a few times. The V gene is TRBV6-5, the J gene TRBJ1-1; 7 nucleotides line up with TRBD1. The germline V gene encodes CDR1 MNHEY and CDR2 SVGAGI. The V and J ends lost 6 bases and 3 bases, in that order; junction bases with no gene match: 10. CDR3 size: 15 residues. The CDR3 DNA reads TGTGCCAGCAGGCAGCTACCGACAGGGCACACTGAAGCTTTCTTT. It encodes CASRQLPTGHTEAFF.

This clonotype was observed at least ten times. V usage is TRBV6-2 or TRBV6-3 and J usage is TRBJ1-5; D is possibly TRBD1 (5 bases). The CDR3 totals 14 residues. V was clipped by 5 bases and J by 3 bases, with 11 bases between them. Germline CDR1 MNHEY, CDR2 SVGEGT. CDR3 nucleotides: TGTGCCAGCAGTCCGGGGCCGGACAATCAGCCCCAGCATTTT. This encodes CASSPGPDNQPQHF.

The V call is TRBV4-3, the J call TRBJ1-4; no clear D gene. The CDR3 spans 18 residues. Trimming shortened V by 0 bases and J by 6 bases, and 20 bases separated the two germline ends. Germline CDR1 LGHNA, CDR2 YSLEER. In DNA, the CDR3 is TGCGCCAGCAGCCAAGATGGGGTGAGCGGGGTTTTCTATGAAAAACTGTTTTTT. Translated, it gives CASSQDGVSGVFYEKLFF.

This clonotype was detected ten times or more. The rearrangement joins TRBV11-2 to TRBJ2-3; 8 nucleotides agree with TRBD2. The V segment lost 5 bases and the J segment 2 bases; nucleotides outside the gene matches: 6. The CDR3 totals 15 residues. Germline CDR1 and CDR2: SGHAT and FQNNGV. The CDR3 sequence: CASSLTGGHTDTQYF. The CDR3 DNA is TGTGCCAGCAGCCTTACGGGGGGGCACACAGATACGCAGTATTTT.

This clonotype was recorded many times. The chain couples TRBV5-4 to TRBJ1-5, with D tentatively TRBD1 (5 bases). CDR1 is SGHNT, CDR2 YYREEE, per germline (reference sequence). With 0 bases removed from V and 0 bases from J, the gap between germline ends came to 13 bases. This CDR3 comprises 17 residues. The CDR3 DNA is TGTGCCAGCAGCTTGGGTCGGACACCCCTTAGCAATCAGCCCCAGCATTTT. As protein: CASSLGRTPLSNQPQHF.

The chain carries TRBV9 and TRBJ2-7; 9 nucleotides agree with TRBD1. The CDR3 runs 16 residues. V gave up 4 bases and J gave up 0 bases; unmatched junction bases: 8. CDR1 is SGDLS, CDR2 YYNGEE, per germline. The CDR3 sequence is CASSRPGQGTSYEQYF. CDR3 in DNA: TGTGCCAGCAGCAGACCGGGACAGGGTACCTCCTACGAGCAGTACTTC.

This clonotype was observed at least ten times. V gene TRBV4-1 combines with J gene TRBJ2-7; TRBD1 matches at 7 bases. V lost 1 base to trimming and J lost 5 bases; unmatched junction nucleotides: 17. Germline CDR1 is MGHRA and CDR2 is YSYEKL. The CDR3 runs 18 residues. The CDR3 sequence is CASSQGDGRGRGHHEQYF. The CDR3 nucleotides read TGCGCCAGCAGCCAAGGAGACGGACGAGGTAGGGGGCACCACGAGCAGTACTTC.

The rearrangement joins TRBV18 to TRBJ2-3, with 9 bases identical to TRBD2. V shed 3 bases and J 4 bases; nucleotides not matched to a gene: 5. There are 15 residues in the CDR3. Per germline, CDR1 KGHSH and CDR2 LQKENI. The CDR3 spells CASSPSGGGADTQYF. The CDR3 DNA is TGTGCCAGCTCACCTAGCGGGGGCGGCGCAGATACGCAGTATTTT.